This T cell receptor (beta chain) was retrieved from a study of OX40 agonist ivuxolimab in advanced cancers. Clones were read by immunoSEQ multiplex PCR, and TCRdb kept only the in-frame ones, dropping some. This sample has tens of thousands of clones; approximately 88% occur once, and the top ten carry approximately 12%. The material was CD4+ or CD8+ T cells sorted from blood, obtained in a trial of the OX40 agonist ivuxolimab. This sequence was found in an adult with an advanced solid tumor such as melanoma, head and neck, liver or kidney cancer.

This chain's CDR3 is CASSWDTSYGYTF. The CDR3 region has the DNA TGTGCCAGTAGTTGGGACACCTCCTATGGCTACACCTTC. J is TRBJ1-2 and V is TRBV19; D may be TRBD1 (6 bases). Germline V gene data show CDR1 as LNHDA and CDR2 as SQIVND (reference sequence). This CDR3 spans 13 amino acids. The germline V and J ends were trimmed by 5 bases and 4 bases, with 11 bases remaining between them.